This T cell receptor beta chain was captured in a study of blood T cell repertoires in COVID-19. For the study at large: COVID-19 samples from acute and convalescent phases originated in the United States, Italy and Spain. PBMCs, B-cell-depleted T cells, or T cells provided the cDNA or gDNA that made up the material.

As originally analysed: Reference gene primer amplification gave nucleated cell count estimates. Some clones are missing from TCRdb's copy, which holds only in-frame ones; the method was immunoSEQ multiplex PCR. V and J calls and clone size are copied from that table; D and trimming were computed from the DNA. This table holds 150,000 to 200,000 clones, 86% found once. The TCR originated in an elderly woman in a cohort sampled during active or convalescent COVID-19. The sequenced sample was peripheral blood.

The chain's CDR3 is CASSLATSSGANVLTF. The CDR3 DNA follows: TGCGCCAGCAGCTTGGCCACCAGCTCTGGGGCCAACGTCCTGACTTTC. J is TRBJ2-6 and V is TRBV5-1; D gene unclear. Germline V gives CDR1 SGHRS, CDR2 YFSETQ. The CDR3 sequence is 16 residues long. V shed 0 bases and J shed 0 bases, with 7 bases lying between them.